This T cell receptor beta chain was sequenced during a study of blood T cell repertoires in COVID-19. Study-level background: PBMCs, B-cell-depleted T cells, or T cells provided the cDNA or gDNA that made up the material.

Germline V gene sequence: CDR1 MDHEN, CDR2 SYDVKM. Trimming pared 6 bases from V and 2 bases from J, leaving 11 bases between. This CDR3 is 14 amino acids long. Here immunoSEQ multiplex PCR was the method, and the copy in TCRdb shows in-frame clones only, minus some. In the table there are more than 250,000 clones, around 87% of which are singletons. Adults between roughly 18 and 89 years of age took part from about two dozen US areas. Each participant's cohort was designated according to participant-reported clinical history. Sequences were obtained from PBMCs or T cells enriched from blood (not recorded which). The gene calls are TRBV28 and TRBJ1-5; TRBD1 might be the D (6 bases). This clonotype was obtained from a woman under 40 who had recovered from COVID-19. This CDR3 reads CASRPGDGNQPQHF. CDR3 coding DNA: TGTGCCAGCAGGCCAGGGGACGGCAATCAGCCCCAGCATTTT.